This TCR beta chain comes out of a study of CD8+CD57+ T cells in acquired aplastic anemia. In patients chosen for sequencing, flow cytometry had shown CD8+CD57+ cell expansion. Every one of the patients had aplastic anemia (severe, acquired). Patients had undergone no therapy by the time their blood was sampled. The CDR3 is made up of 15 amino acids. Germline CDR1 and CDR2: LNHDA and SQIVND (reference sequence). Trimming pared 6 bases from V and 2 bases from J, leaving 17 bases between. Study-level findings and limits: Between the patient and control groups, CD8+ Simpson's diversity did not differ significantly. Patients and controls shared about 30 CD8+ CDR3 sequences, which appeared highly expressed in patients and within their immunodominant clones.

This clonotype was picked up one time. Its antigen is undetermined. Researchers used genomic DNA as the template to profile TCR beta VDJ and CDR3. TCRdb re-derived calls from the reads in MiXCR, one entry per CDR3 protein. The sample lists about 40,000 distinct CDR3 sequences, 63% occurring once. Sequencing was performed on sorted CD4+, CD8+, or CD8+CD57+ T cells (not recorded which) from PBMCs. The J gene is TRBJ2-7, the V gene TRBV19, with D perhaps given as TRBD1 or TRBD2 (6 bases each). The source is a human donor with aplastic anemia. In nucleotides, the CDR3 is TGTGCCAGTAGCGACGGCAGGGGCGGGACCTACGAGCAGTACTTC. The encoded protein is CASSDGRGGTYEQYF.